The 7 T cell receptor beta chains below were found in one sample sequenced in a study of blood T cell repertoires in COVID-19. Clones were read by immunoSEQ multiplex PCR, and TCRdb kept only the in-frame ones, dropping some. The sample includes 200,000 to 250,000 clones, about nine tenths seen only once; the top ten take roughly 2.5%. Material for sequencing was peripheral blood. These receptor sequences come from an older woman with acute or convalescent COVID-19.

Only one count was recorded for this clone. The chain is built from TRBV4-1 and TRBJ1-5; D is perhaps TRBD1 (5 bases). Trimming took 0 bases from V and 6 from J, leaving 18 bases between them. CDR1 MGHRA and CDR2 YSYEKL come from the germline V gene. This CDR3 is built from 17 residues. CDR3: CASSQEGGGVRVQPQHF. The CDR3 nucleotides are TGCGCCAGCAGCCAAGAGGGGGGTGGCGTTAGGGTTCAGCCCCAGCATTTT.

V and J are TRBV28 and TRBJ2-7; 9 bases map to TRBD1. V dropped 6 bases and J dropped 9; count of bases not matched to a gene: 6. The CDR3 extends over 12 amino acids. The germline CDR1 and CDR2 sequences are MDHEN and SYDVKM. The CDR3 here is CASSRDRERQYF. The CDR3, as DNA: TGTGCCAGCAGCCGGGACAGGGAGAGGCAGTACTTC.

The CDR3 nucleotides are TGTGCCAGCAGCCCCTACCGACAGGGGGGGGCCTACGAGCAGTACTTC. Translated, it gives CASSPYRQGGAYEQYF. This rearrangement joins TRBV3-1 (or the pseudogene TRBV3-2) to TRBJ2-7; the match to TRBD1 covers 9 bases. This CDR3 comprises 16 residues. CDR1 LGHDT and CDR2 YNNKEL come from the germline V gene (reference sequence). V shed 4 bases, J shed 2 bases, and the junction held 9 bases outside the gene matches.

The CDR3 loop reads CASSVDPGTGGGGYTF. The CDR3 DNA reads as TGTGCCAGCAGCGTCGATCCCGGGACAGGGGGAGGGGGCTACACCTTC. This sequence joins TRBV9 and TRBJ1-2, with 11 nucleotides matching TRBD1. The V and J ends lost 2 bases and 8 bases, in that order; junction bases with no gene match: 11. Germline V gives CDR1 SGDLS, CDR2 YYNGEE. The CDR3 runs 16 residues.

This chain uses TRBV27 with TRBJ1-1; perhaps TRBD1 as D (5 bases). CDR1 MNHEY and CDR2 SMNVEV come from the germline V gene (reference sequence). Trimming left V 10 bases short and J 4 bases short, with 10 bases between. The CDR3 extends over 11 amino acids. The CDR3 nucleotides are TGTGCCACCACGGGGGGCACTGAAGCTTTCTTT. Translating it yields CATTGGTEAFF.

The chain employs TRBV11-2 and TRBJ2-1; TRBD2 is a possible D gene (5 bases). The CDR3 runs 15 residues. The V gene's germline CDR1 is SGHAT and CDR2 FQNNGV. Trimming stripped 1 base from V and 2 bases from J, with 9 bases between. The CDR3 loop reads CASSLAGTPYNEQFF. The CDR3 DNA sequence: TGTGCCAGCAGCTTAGCGGGAACCCCCTACAATGAGCAGTTCTTC.

This clone was seen a few times. This chain uses TRBV18 with TRBJ2-2, with 10 bases fitting TRBD2. The J segment lost 6 bases and the V segment lost 3 bases, leaving 4 bases of the junction unmatched. Germline V CDR1 and CDR2: KGHSH, LQKENI. CDR3 length equals 15 residues. Written as DNA, the CDR3 is TGTGCCAGCTCACCCACTAGCGGGGTGTCCGGGGAGCTGTTTTTT. This codes for CASSPTSGVSGELFF.